This T cell receptor (beta chain) was documented in a study of blood T cell repertoires in COVID-19. Germline CDR1 and CDR2: LNHDA and SQIVND (reference sequence). Losses at the gene ends were 6 bases for V and 5 bases for J; bases not matched to a gene: 14. This CDR3 region has 16 residues. In the study's own analysis: From reference gene primer amplification, estimates of nucleated cell counts were derived. TCRdb's copy holds only in-frame clones and misses some; the assay was immunoSEQ multiplex PCR. The V and J calls and clone size are taken from that table; D and trimming were inferred from the DNA. Here the sample spans 200,000 to 250,000 clones, roughly nine tenths being singletons.

This TCR was recovered from a woman between 50 and 59 years old with acute or convalescent COVID-19. J is TRBJ1-1 and V is TRBV19; 8 bases fit TRBD1. Source material: peripheral blood. This CDR3 reads CASSTTRQGRTTEAFF. The CDR3 nucleotides read TGTGCCAGTAGCACAACGAGACAGGGGAGAACGACTGAAGCTTTCTTT.